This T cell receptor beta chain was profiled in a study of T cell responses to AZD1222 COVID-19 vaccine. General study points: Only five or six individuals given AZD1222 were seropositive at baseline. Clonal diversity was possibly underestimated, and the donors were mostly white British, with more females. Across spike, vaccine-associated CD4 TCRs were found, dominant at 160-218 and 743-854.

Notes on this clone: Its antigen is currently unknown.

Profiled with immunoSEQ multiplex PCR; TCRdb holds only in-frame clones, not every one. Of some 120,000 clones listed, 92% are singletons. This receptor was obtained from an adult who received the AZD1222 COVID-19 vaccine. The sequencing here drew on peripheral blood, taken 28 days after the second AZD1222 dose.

Written as DNA, the CDR3 is TGTGCCAGCAGTTCTCCTGAGCGGGAGGCTATAGATACGCAGTATTTT. Protein sequence: CASSSPEREAIDTQYF. J is TRBJ2-3 and V is TRBV25-1; 9 nucleotides agree with TRBD2. Per the germline V gene, CDR1 is MGHDK and CDR2 is SYGVNS. The CDR3 is made up of 16 amino acids. J lost 5 bases, V lost 5 bases, and 11 bases had no gene match.